This T cell receptor (beta chain) was observed in a study of T cell changes during pregnancy in multiple sclerosis. The CDR3 is made up of 15 amino acids. CDR1 is LNHDA, CDR2 SQIVND, per germline (reference sequence). V gave up 4 bases and J gave up 4 bases, with 14 bases separating them. This clone was counted a single time. Assay: immunoSEQ multiplex PCR; the TCRdb copy retains only in-frame clones and omits some. This table holds under 110,000 clones, approximately 91% found once. The material was peripheral blood, obtained in the second trimester of pregnancy. The rearrangement links TRBV19 to TRBJ1-5; the D gene is possibly TRBD1 (5 bases). This receptor was taken from a female donor with multiple sclerosis, enrolled in a pregnancy study. The chain's CDR3 is CASSTGTGPNQPQHF. In nucleotides, the CDR3 is TGTGCCAGTAGTACCGGAACAGGACCGAATCAGCCCCAGCATTTT.